This T cell receptor beta chain was retrieved from a study of CD8 T cells in Susac syndrome. Random hexamers were used to reverse transcribe an amount of roughly 0.45 to 1 ug RNA. TCRdb ran MiXCR on the immunoSEQ multiplex PCR reads and lists one entry per CDR3 protein. Of about 150,000 distinct CDR3 sequences in the sample, less than 97% were seen once. Trimming took off 0 bases at V and 0 bases at J, with 9 bases between the two ends. Germline lookup yields CDR1 SGDLS and CDR2 YYNGEE. The CDR3 consists of 15 residues. The chain links TRBV9 to TRBJ1-1, with no clear D. The TCR originated in a human donor with multiple sclerosis. The sample was CD8+ T cells from PBMCs. In DNA, the CDR3 is TGTGCCAGCAGCGTAGAGTGGGCGGTGAACACTGAAGCTTTCTTT. As protein: CASSVEWAVNTEAFF. The full variable domain, its missing parts supplied by reference TRBV9 and TRBJ1-1, is DSGVTQTPKHLITATGQRVTLRCSPRSGDLSVYWYQQSLDQGLQFLIQYYNGEERAKGNILERFSAQQFPDLHSELNLSSLELGDSALYFCASSVEWAVNTEAFFGQGTRLTVV.